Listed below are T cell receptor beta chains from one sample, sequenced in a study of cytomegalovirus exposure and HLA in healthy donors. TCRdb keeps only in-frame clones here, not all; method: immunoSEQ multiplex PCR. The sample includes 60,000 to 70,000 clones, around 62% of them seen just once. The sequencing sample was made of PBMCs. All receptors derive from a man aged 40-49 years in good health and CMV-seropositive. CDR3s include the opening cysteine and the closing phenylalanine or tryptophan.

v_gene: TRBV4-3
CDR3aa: CASSQGWNSINEQFF

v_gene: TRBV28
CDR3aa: CASGVVGGKKRGEVDTEAFF

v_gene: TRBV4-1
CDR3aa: CASSQPLSTGELFF

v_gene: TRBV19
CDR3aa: CASSGTGDQPQHF

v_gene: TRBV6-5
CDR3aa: CASLSSGNTIYF

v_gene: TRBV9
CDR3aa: CASSVEDLGGTGTQYF

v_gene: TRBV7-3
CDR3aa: CASSTHRDSNQPQHF

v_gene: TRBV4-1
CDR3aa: CASSQDEVGGTSGGWGTQYF

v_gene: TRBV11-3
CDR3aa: CASSPKGGRAPYEQYF

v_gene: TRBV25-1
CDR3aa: CASSPPRVRLTGELFF

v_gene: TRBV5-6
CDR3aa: CASSYGTGGSYNEQFF

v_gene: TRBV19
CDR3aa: CASSMQGAIGELFF

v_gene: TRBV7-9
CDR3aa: CASSFGLANTEAFF

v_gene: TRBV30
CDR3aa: CAWSRVSNQPQHF

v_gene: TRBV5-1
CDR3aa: CASSSGQEGIYEQYF

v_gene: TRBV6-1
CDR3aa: CASSEFWGVNSPLHF

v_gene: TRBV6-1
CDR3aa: CANSENRGPYGYTF

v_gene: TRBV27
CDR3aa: CASSRDQETQYF

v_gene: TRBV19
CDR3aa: CASTPLGTGIYNEQFF

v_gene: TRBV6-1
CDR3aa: CASSEQDSYSGNQPQHF

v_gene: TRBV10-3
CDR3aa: CAISEGQSTYEQYF

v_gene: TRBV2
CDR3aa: CASIGGEGSYNEQFF

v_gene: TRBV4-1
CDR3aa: CASSQLGSKETQYF

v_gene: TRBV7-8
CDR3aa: CASSRRSYNEQFF

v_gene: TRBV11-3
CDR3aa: CASSLQLAENNEQFF

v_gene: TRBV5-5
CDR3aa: CASSLYPGELFF

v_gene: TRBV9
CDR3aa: CASSVARSGNTIYF

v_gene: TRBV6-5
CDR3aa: CASSYTQGLASYEQYF

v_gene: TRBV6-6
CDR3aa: CASSQTTGTYGYTF

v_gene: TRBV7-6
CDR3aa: CASSSGSRNTEAFF

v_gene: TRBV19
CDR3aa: CASSHDRAGGYEQFF